These 23 T cell receptor beta chains were sequenced from one sample in a study of control samples from healthy donors and cancer patients (dated by TCRdb to 2018 to 2020). Libraries were made using the immunoSEQ multiplex PCR assay. Here the immuneACCESS table is served through TCRdb, limited to in-frame sequences with V and J called. Missing clones are a known gap in these copies; in checked studies unresolved V genes cover under half, and the rest lacks a known reason. A total of about 220,000 clones appear in this sample, about 93% of them only once. The ten largest clones take up about 1.6% of the sample. The specimen was blood. All receptors come from a man aged 50 or older in good health.

The chain carries TRBV2 and TRBJ1-5, with D perhaps TRBD1 (6 bases). V lost 5 bases and J lost 7, with 18 bases in between. Germline CDR1 is SNHLY and CDR2 is FYNNEI. The CDR3 has 15 amino acids. CDR3 sequence (DNA): TGTGCCAGCAGTAAGGAACAGGGTGAGGACCAGCCCCAGCATTTT. It translates to CASSKEQGEDQPQHF. The whole variable domain, filled in from reference TRBV2 and TRBJ1-5, reads EPEVTQTPSHQVTQMGQEVILRCVPISNHLYFYWYRQILGQKVEFLVSFYNNEISEKSEIFDDQFSVERPDGSNFTLKIRSTKLEDSAMYFCASSKEQGEDQPQHFGDGTRLSIL.

This clone was seen a single time. The chain joins TRBV6-6 to TRBJ2-3, with D hard to call. The CDR3 runs to 15 residues. V was pared by 1 base and J by 2 bases, with 10 bases between. The germline V gene encodes CDR1 MNHNY and CDR2 SVGAGI (reference sequence). CDR3 residues: CASSYFPGTTDTQYF. The DNA for the CDR3 is TGTGCCAGCAGTTACTTCCCGGGCACCACAGATACGCAGTATTTT.

V usage is TRBV2 and J usage is TRBJ1-4; TRBD1 might be the D (6 bases). This CDR3 comprises 16 residues. Between the trimmed V and J ends, which lost 3 bases and 0 bases, there was a span of 11 bases. Germline CDR1 is SNHLY and CDR2 is FYNNEI. CDR3 coding DNA: TGTGCCAGCAGTGATTCCCAGGGGCCAACTAATGAAAAACTGTTTTTT. Translation gives CASSDSQGPTNEKLFF.

The rearrangement uses TRBV7-2 and TRBJ2-3; TRBD2 matches at 9 bases. The CDR3 length is 18 residues. Losses at the gene ends were 5 bases for V and 4 bases for J; bases not matched to a gene: 16. CDR1 SGHTA and CDR2 FQGNSA come from the germline V gene. The CDR3 spells CASSARASLAGSADTQYF. The CDR3 DNA sequence: TGTGCCAGCAGCGCCCGAGCGAGTCTAGCGGGGTCGGCAGATACGCAGTATTTT.

This clone appeared a few times. The sample has other DNA sequences that encode this CDR3 too. This sequence joins TRBV7-9 and TRBJ1-1; no firm D call. This CDR3 has 13 residues. V lost 1 base, J lost 0 bases, and 3 bases lay in between. CDR1 SEHNR and CDR2 FQNEAQ come from the germline V gene (reference sequence). Here the CDR3 reads CASSLDMNTEAFF. CDR3 coding DNA: TGTGCCAGCAGCTTAGACATGAACACTGAAGCTTTCTTT. Supplemented by reference TRBV7-9 and TRBJ1-1, the full variable domain reads DTGVSQNPRHKITKRGQNVTFRCDPISEHNRLYWYRQTLGQGPEFLTYFQNEAQLEKSRLLSDRFSAERPKGSFSTLEIQRTEQGDSAMYLCASSLDMNTEAFFGQGTRLTVV.

In the case of this clone: Other nucleotide sequences from this sample produce the same CDR3. The V and J genes are TRBV29-1 and TRBJ1-1; perhaps TRBD1 as D (6 bases). The germline V and J ends were trimmed by 6 bases and 0 bases, with 20 bases remaining between them. The germline V gene encodes CDR1 SQVTM and CDR2 ANQGSEA. The CDR3 sequence is 16 residues long. CDR3: CSVLTGRSFVNTEAFF. The CDR3 DNA reads TGCAGCGTCTTGACAGGACGAAGTTTCGTGAACACTGAAGCTTTCTTT. Full variable domain (remainder filled in from reference TRBV29-1 and TRBJ1-1): SAVISQKPSRDICQRGTSLTIQCQVDSQVTMMFWYRQQPGQSLTLIATANQGSEATYESGFVIDKFPISRPNLTFSTLTVSNMSPEDSSIYLCSVLTGRSFVNTEAFFGQGTRLTVV.

V usage is TRBV7-9 and J usage is TRBJ2-5, with D unclear. CDR1 and CDR2 from the germline V gene are SEHNR and FQNEAQ (reference sequence). This CDR3 comprises 14 residues. V was cut by 0 bases and J by 4 bases, with 9 bases left in between. The CDR3 loop reads CASSLAPDLETQYF. CDR3 nucleotides: TGTGCCAGCAGCTTAGCCCCTGATTTAGAGACCCAGTACTTC.

The chain employs TRBV7-2 and TRBJ1-1; maybe TRBD1 (5 bases). Germline values: CDR1 SGHTA, CDR2 FQGNSA. The CDR3 covers 15 residues. V dropped 4 bases and J dropped 3 bases, with 15 bases sitting between them. The CDR3 DNA sequence: TGTGCCAGCAGCTATAGCCCCAGGGCGGACACTGAAGCTTTCTTT. Its protein product is CASSYSPRADTEAFF.

The CDR3 here is CASRAGWGTSGNTIYF. The CDR3 DNA sequence: TGTGCCAGCAGGGCAGGTTGGGGAACCTCTGGAAACACCATATATTTT. The chain couples TRBV7-9 to TRBJ1-3; D is unresolved. Germline V lookup: CDR1 SEHNR, CDR2 FQNEAQ (reference sequence). This CDR3 region has 16 residues. Trimming took 6 bases from V and 0 from J, leaving 15 bases between them.

The V and J genes are TRBV5-4 and TRBJ1-4, with D possibly TRBD1 on 6 matching bases. The CDR3 is 14 residues long. V shed 6 bases and J shed 2 bases, with 11 bases lying between them. The germline V gene has CDR1 SGHNT and CDR2 YYREEE (reference sequence). The CDR3 protein is CASNEGGTNEKLFF. CDR3 nucleotide sequence: TGTGCCAGCAACGAGGGGGGGACTAATGAAAAACTGTTTTTT. The complete variable domain, with remaining parts taken from reference TRBV5-4 and TRBJ1-4, reads ETGVTQSPTHLIKTRGQQVTLRCSSQSGHNTVSWYQQALGQGPQFIFQYYREEENGRGNFPPRFSGLQFPNYSSELNVNALELDDSALYLCASNEGGTNEKLFFGSGTQLSVL.

V usage is TRBV6-6 and J usage is TRBJ1-3; tentative D call: TRBD1 (5 bases). The length of the CDR3 is 15 residues. V was trimmed by 8 bases and J by 0 bases, leaving 14 bases between them. Germline lookup yields CDR1 MNHNY and CDR2 SVGAGI (reference sequence). CDR3 coding DNA: TGTGCCAGCGGCCCGGGGCACCACTCTGGAAACACCATATATTTT. Translating gives CASGPGHHSGNTIYF.

This clone was observed a single time. The V gene is TRBV25-1, the J gene TRBJ1-2; D is undetermined. V lost 3 bases, J lost 5 bases, and 4 bases lay in between. The CDR3 length is 11 residues. Germline V gene sequence: CDR1 MGHDK, CDR2 SYGVNS. CDR3 region: CASSDGYGYTF. DNA for the CDR3: TGTGCCAGCAGTGATGGGTATGGCTACACCTTC.

This clone showed up just once. This chain joins TRBV19 and TRBJ1-6; D gene uncertain. CDR3 length: 14 residues. V lost 2 bases and J lost 7, with 9 bases in between. Germline V gives CDR1 LNHDA, CDR2 SQIVND (reference sequence). CDR3 region: CASSIRGYNSPLHF. The DNA of the CDR3 is TGTGCCAGTAGTATAAGAGGGTACAATTCACCCCTCCACTTT.

The genes are TRBV2 and TRBJ1-4; no clear D. The V gene's germline CDR1 is SNHLY and CDR2 FYNNEI. Trimming shortened V by 4 bases and J by 2 bases, and 8 bases separated the two germline ends. This CDR3 comprises 14 residues. The CDR3: CASSVGVTNEKLFF. The CDR3 bases are TGTGCCAGCAGTGTCGGGGTGACTAATGAAAAACTGTTTTTT.

As for this clone: This CDR3 is also generated by other DNA sequences in the sample. V usage is TRBV2 and J usage is TRBJ2-5; D is ambiguous. Germline V CDR1 and CDR2: SNHLY, FYNNEI. The CDR3 has 11 residues. The V gene lost 4 bases and the J gene lost 3 bases, with 3 bases spanning the gap. CDR3 sequence (DNA): TGTGCCAGCAGTGGGGAAGAGACCCAGTACTTC. Translated, it gives CASSGEETQYF.

This clone has a single count. The chain uses TRBV5-1 and TRBJ2-1; D uncertain. V lost 4 bases to trimming and J lost 6 bases, with 17 bases between them. The CDR3 has 15 residues. Germline loops: CDR1 SGHRS, CDR2 YFSETQ. The CDR3 sequence is CASSARERGPNEQFF. CDR3 nucleotides: TGCGCCAGCAGCGCCCGAGAAAGAGGTCCCAATGAGCAGTTCTTC.

On this clone itself: In the same sample, other DNA sequences code for this CDR3. CDR3 region: CASSPGQGSNQPQHF. The CDR3 nucleotides read TGTGCCAGCTCGCCGGGACAGGGATCTAATCAGCCCCAGCATTTT. The chain combines TRBV18 with TRBJ1-5; 9 nucleotides agree with TRBD1. Unmatched junction bases numbered 7, after V lost 6 bases and J lost 4 bases. The CDR3 totals 15 residues. CDR1 and CDR2 from the germline V gene are KGHSH and LQKENI.

The chain joins TRBV2 to TRBJ2-2; TRBD2 agrees at 7 bases. Looked up from germline, CDR1 is SNHLY and CDR2 is FYNNEI. The CDR3 totals 14 residues. The V and J ends lost 8 bases and 0 bases, in that order; junction bases with no gene match: 3. This CDR3 reads CASSLAANTGELFF. The DNA of the CDR3 is TGTGCCAGCTCTCTAGCGGCGAACACCGGGGAGCTGTTTTTT.

This rearrangement joins TRBV6-5 to TRBJ1-6; D perhaps matches TRBD1 (6 bases). There are 16 residues in the CDR3. Trimming took 0 bases from V and 8 from J, leaving 14 bases between them. Germline CDR1 and CDR2: MNHEY and SVGAGI. Here the CDR3 reads CASSYSRTDLYSPLHF. CDR3 nucleotides: TGTGCCAGCAGTTACTCGAGGACAGATCTCTATTCACCCCTCCACTTT.

This clone was picked up one time. CDR3 nucleotides: TGTGCCACCAGCAGAGGTTCGTCAGGGGTCTATGGCTACACCTTC. Its translation is CATSRGSSGVYGYTF. The chain uses TRBV15 and TRBJ1-2; D is perhaps TRBD1 (6 bases). The CDR3 has 15 residues. CDR1 and CDR2 (germline): LNHNV, YYDKDF (reference sequence). The V and J ends lost 1 base and 4 bases respectively, with 13 bases between them.

V gene TRBV7-9 combines with J gene TRBJ1-1; D remains unclear. This CDR3 spans 15 amino acids. Per germline, CDR1 SEHNR and CDR2 FQNEAQ (reference sequence). V was trimmed by 1 base and J by 3 bases, leaving 12 bases between them. The CDR3, as DNA: TGTGCCAGCAGCTTAGGCGGCCATTGGGACACTGAAGCTTTCTTT. It translates to CASSLGGHWDTEAFF.

This rearrangement joins TRBV28 to TRBJ1-2; the D gene is possibly TRBD1 (6 bases). Germline V gene data show CDR1 as MDHEN and CDR2 as SYDVKM. The CDR3 totals 15 residues. Trimming took off 2 bases at V and 0 bases at J, with 10 bases between the two ends. CDR3 nucleotides: TGTGCCAGCAGTTTAGCGGGACACACTAACTATGGCTACACCTTC. This sequence encodes CASSLAGHTNYGYTF.

The rearrangement uses TRBV7-9 and TRBJ2-7; no firm D call. The CDR3 is made up of 12 amino acids. The V gene lost 4 bases and the J gene lost 4 bases, with 8 bases spanning the gap. CDR1 and CDR2 from the germline V gene are SEHNR and FQNEAQ (reference sequence). CDR3 sequence: CASSSKPYEQYV. In DNA form, the CDR3 reads TGTGCCAGCAGCTCCAAACCTTACGAGCAGTACGTC.